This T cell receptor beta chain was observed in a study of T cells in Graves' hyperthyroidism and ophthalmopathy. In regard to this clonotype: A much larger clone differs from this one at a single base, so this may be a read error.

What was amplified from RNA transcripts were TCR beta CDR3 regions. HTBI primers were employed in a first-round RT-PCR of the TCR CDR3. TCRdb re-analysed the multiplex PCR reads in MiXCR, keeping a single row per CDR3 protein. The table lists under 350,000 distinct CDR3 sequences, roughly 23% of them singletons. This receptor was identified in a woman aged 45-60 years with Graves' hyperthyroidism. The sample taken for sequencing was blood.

The CDR3 DNA is TGTGCCAGCAGTTTCCCGGGACAGGGGGCGATAAATGAGCAGTTCTTC. It specifies CASSFPGQGAINEQFF. The chain carries TRBV27 and TRBJ2-1; TRBD1 agrees at 12 bases. CDR3 length: 16 amino acids. V shed 3 bases, J shed 7 bases, and the junction held 7 bases outside the gene matches. Germline CDR1 is MNHEY and CDR2 is SMNVEV (reference sequence).